The rows below give T cell receptor beta chains drawn from one sample of a study of T cell responses to AZD1222 COVID-19 vaccine. Assay: immunoSEQ multiplex PCR; the TCRdb copy retains only in-frame clones and omits some. The sample lists about 39,000 clones; 70% to 90% were seen once. Specimen: peripheral blood, collected 28 days after the second AZD1222 dose. The receptors here all came from an adult who received the AZD1222 COVID-19 vaccine. Each CDR3 is given with its conserved first and last residue. The D gene is left open where the match is weak. Size is omitted from some rows. Given values are once, few, many or a class for expanded clones.

j_call v_call cdr3_length clone_size d_call cdr3_aa cdr3_nt
TRBJ1-1 TRBV13 16 . . CASSPITTWVNTEAFF TGTGCCAGCAGCCCGATTACCACATGGGTGAACACTGAAGCTTTCTTT
TRBJ2-1 TRBV7-9 12 few . CASSPGGYEQFF TGTGCCAGCAGCCCCGGCGGCTATGAGCAGTTCTTC
TRBJ1-2 TRBV3-1/TRBV3-2 12 . . CASSPGTGGYTF TGTGCCAGCAGCCCAGGGACGGGTGGCTACACCTTC
TRBJ2-7 TRBV10-3 18 . TRBD1 CAISGESREGQEVYEQYF TGTGCCATCAGTGGAGAGAGCCGAGAGGGACAGGAGGTTTACGAGCAGTACTTC
TRBJ1-1 TRBV5-6 13 . . CASSLQGGTEAFF TGTGCCAGCAGCTTGCAGGGAGGTACTGAAGCTTTCTTT
TRBJ1-2 TRBV28 14 once . CASNLQGPFYGYTF TGTGCCAGCAACCTGCAGGGACCCTTCTATGGCTACACCTTC
TRBJ2-3 TRBV6-2/TRBV6-3 15 . TRBD2 CASSRTSGRADTQYF TGTGCCAGCAGCCGGACTAGCGGGAGGGCAGATACGCAGTATTTT
TRBJ2-3 TRBV2 12 . . CASSEAADTQYF TGTGCCAGCAGTGAAGCAGCAGATACGCAGTATTTT
TRBJ2-5 TRBV5-1 13 . TRBD2 CASGPGGQETQYF TGCGCCAGCGGGCCCGGGGGGCAAGAGACCCAGTACTTC
TRBJ2-2 TRBV27 16 . TRBD1 CASSFHGKQGARELFF TGTGCCAGCAGTTTCCACGGAAAACAGGGGGCGCGGGAGCTGTTTTTT
TRBJ1-1 TRBV18 15 . . CASSPATGHNTEAFF TGTGCCAGCTCACCAGCGACCGGTCATAACACTGAAGCTTTCTTT
TRBJ2-2 TRBV6-5 14 . TRBD1 CASNPGTGVGELFF TGTGCCAGCAACCCGGGGACAGGAGTCGGGGAGCTGTTTTTT
TRBJ1-6 TRBV7-3 15 few . CASSLRDLYNSPLHF TGTGCCAGCAGCCTCCGGGACCTATATAATTCACCCCTCCACTTT
TRBJ2-1 TRBV11-2 15 . . CASRPPAYSYNEQFF TGTGCCAGCAGGCCCCCCGCCTACTCCTACAATGAGCAGTTCTTC
TRBJ2-7 TRBV4-3 15 . TRBD1 CASSRAGTGSYEQYF TGCGCCAGCAGCCGAGCTGGGACAGGGAGCTACGAGCAGTACTTC
TRBJ1-1 TRBV29-1 16 . TRBD1 CSVHKETGLMNTEAFF TGCAGCGTCCACAAGGAGACAGGGCTAATGAACACTGAAGCTTTCTTT
TRBJ1-5 TRBV12-3/TRBV12-4 12 . . CASSFENQPQHF TGTGCCAGCAGTTTTGAGAATCAGCCCCAGCATTTT
TRBJ2-1 TRBV27 14 . . CASSIDTPYNEQFF TGTGCCAGCAGTATAGATACCCCCTACAATGAGCAGTTCTTC
TRBJ2-3 TRBV5-1 11 . . CASTNTDTQYF TGCGCCAGCACCAACACAGATACGCAGTATTTT
TRBJ2-1 TRBV7-8 12 . . CASSLWEYEQFF TGTGCCAGCAGCTTATGGGAATATGAGCAGTTCTTC
TRBJ1-3 TRBV7-2 15 . . CASSLARESGNTIYF TGTGCCAGCAGCTTAGCCAGGGAATCTGGAAACACCATATATTTT
TRBJ1-1 TRBV5-1 13 . TRBD1 CASGSTGGTEAFF TGCGCCAGCGGATCGACAGGGGGTACTGAAGCTTTCTTT
TRBJ1-3 TRBV19 14 . . CASIGGFFGNTIYF TGTGCCAGTATTGGAGGGTTCTTTGGAAACACCATATATTTT
TRBJ2-7 TRBV7-2 14 . . CASSLGLVDYEQYF TGTGCCAGCAGCTTAGGACTAGTCGACTACGAGCAGTACTTC
TRBJ2-7 TRBV12-3/TRBV12-4 13 . TRBD1 CASETGGSYEQYF TGTGCCAGCGAAACAGGGGGCAGCTACGAGCAGTACTTC
TRBJ1-2 TRBV5-1 14 . . CASSSSLANYGYTF TGCGCCAGCAGCTCAAGCCTAGCTAACTATGGCTACACCTTC
TRBJ1-1 TRBV6-5 14 . . CASRSQTMNTEAFF TGTGCCAGCAGGAGTCAGACAATGAACACTGAAGCTTTCTTT
TRBJ2-5 TRBV7-9 16 few TRBD1 CASSPKTGSLKETQYF TGTGCCAGCAGCCCCAAGACAGGGTCACTAAAGGAGACCCAGTACTTC
TRBJ1-1 TRBV7-9 14 few . CASSSTTGGTEAFF TGTGCCAGCAGCTCAACAACAGGAGGCACTGAAGCTTTCTTT
TRBJ2-7 TRBV5-4 15 . . CASSGGPHPRTEQYF TGTGCCAGCAGCGGAGGACCTCACCCTAGGACCGAGCAGTACTTC
TRBJ2-7 TRBV3-1/TRBV3-2 19 once TRBD2 CASSRGLAGPKGSSYEQYF TGTGCCAGCAGCCGGGGACTAGCGGGGCCGAAGGGGAGCTCCTACGAGCAGTACTTC
TRBJ1-2 TRBV10-3 12 . TRBD1 CAISATQGSYTF TGTGCCATCAGTGCCACACAGGGGAGCTACACCTTC
TRBJ1-1 TRBV4-2 13 . TRBD1 CASRGTGGTEAFF TGTGCCAGCAGAGGGACAGGGGGCACTGAAGCTTTCTTT
TRBJ2-7 TRBV7-9 15 . . CASSPSGALGYEQYF TGTGCCAGCAGTCCGAGTGGGGCTTTGGGCTACGAGCAGTACTTC
TRBJ1-2 TRBV4-3 15 . . CASSQGQERFGGYTF TGCGCCAGCAGCCAAGGACAGGAGAGATTTGGTGGCTACACCTTC
TRBJ1-2 TRBV6-5 15 . . CASAPQGRTNYGYTF TGTGCCAGCGCACCCCAGGGACGGACAAACTATGGCTACACCTTC
TRBJ1-2 TRBV18 13 . . CASSPDNNYGYTF TGTGCCAGCTCACCGGACAATAACTATGGCTACACCTTC
TRBJ2-7 TRBV12-3/TRBV12-4 13 . . CASSGPGHYEQYF TGTGCCAGCAGTGGACCGGGACACTACGAGCAGTACTTC
TRBJ1-5 TRBV5-1 13 . . CASSAGDNQPQHF TGCGCCAGCAGCGCGGGGGATAATCAGCCCCAGCATTTT
TRBJ1-2 TRBV6-1 14 . TRBD1 CASSERGQSRSYTF TGTGCCAGCAGTGAAAGGGGACAGAGTAGGAGCTACACCTTC
TRBJ2-7 TRBV6-4 13 . TRBD2 CASLRTSGYEQYF TGTGCCAGCTTACGGACTAGCGGCTACGAGCAGTACTTC
TRBJ1-6 TRBV7-2 15 . . CASSLESTNNSPLHF TGTGCCAGCAGCTTAGAGAGTACCAATAATTCACCCCTCCACTTT
TRBJ1-4 TRBV6-1 14 . . CASSEGSTNEKLFF TGTGCCAGCAGTGAAGGCAGCACTAATGAAAAACTGTTTTTT
TRBJ2-4 TRBV12-3/TRBV12-4 13 . . CASSLEGTNIQYF TGTGCCAGCAGTTTAGAGGGCACTAACATTCAGTACTTC
TRBJ2-7 TRBV11-3 14 . TRBD1 CASSLGTGPYEQYF TGTGCCAGCAGCTTAGGGACAGGGCCGTACGAGCAGTACTTC
TRBJ2-3 TRBV19 14 once TRBD1 CASRGQGATDTQYF TGTGCCAGTAGAGGACAGGGGGCGACAGATACGCAGTATTTT
TRBJ2-1 TRBV6-2/TRBV6-3 15 . TRBD1 CASSGDRGSVNEQFF TGTGCCAGCAGTGGGGACAGGGGGTCGGTCAATGAGCAGTTCTTC
TRBJ1-1 TRBV30 15 . TRBD1 CAWRGQGGMNTEAFF TGTGCCTGGAGAGGACAGGGCGGGATGAACACTGAAGCTTTCTTT
TRBJ1-2 TRBV19 14 . TRBD1 CASSPAPGTVGYTF TGTGCCAGTAGCCCCGCCCCCGGGACAGTGGGCTACACCTTC
TRBJ2-3 TRBV7-2 15 . . CASSLQARGPDTQYF TGTGCCAGCAGCTTACAGGCCCGGGGGCCAGATACGCAGTATTTT
TRBJ1-5 TRBV4-2 15 . . CASSQDPAGNQPQHF TGTGCCAGCAGCCAAGACCCGGCAGGGAATCAGCCCCAGCATTTT
TRBJ1-1 TRBV27 15 . TRBD1 CASSPPPGQGVEAFF TGTGCCAGCAGTCCCCCTCCGGGACAGGGGGTGGAAGCTTTCTTT
TRBJ2-2 TRBV19 15 . . CASSIERANTGELFF TGTGCCAGTAGTATCGAGAGGGCGAACACCGGGGAGCTGTTTTTT
TRBJ2-2 TRBV29-1 14 . . CSVEEATGTGELFF TGCAGCGTGGAGGAGGCAACGGGCACCGGGGAGCTGTTTTTT
TRBJ2-1 TRBV29-1 14 . . CSVDGWASYNEQFF TGCAGCGTTGATGGGTGGGCCTCCTACAATGAGCAGTTCTTC
TRBJ2-7 TRBV18 13 . . CASSHGSSYEQYF TGTGCCAGCTCACACGGGAGCTCCTACGAGCAGTACTTC
TRBJ2-7 TRBV6-5 15 . . CASSYGAVGSYEQYF TGTGCCAGCAGTTACGGGGCCGTGGGCTCCTACGAGCAGTACTTC